Following are 2 T cell receptor beta chains from one sample sequenced in a study of T cells in women clearing cervical HPV infection. The assay was immunoSEQ multiplex PCR, and TCRdb's table has in-frame clones only and misses some. Here the sample table reports approximately 31,000 clones. The sequenced sample consisted of blood buffy coat. The receptor set was obtained from a woman between 18 and 70 years old with a cervical HPV16 infection that either progressed to CIN3+ or cleared (not recorded which).

The CDR3 sequence is CASSIGLLSLAGRDTQYF. Incomplete CDR3 DNA: TGTGCCAGTAGTATAGGTCTTCTTTCGTTGGCGGGCCGGGATACG. The chain is built from TRBV19 and TRBJ2-3; tentative D call: TRBD2 (5 bases). From the germline J gene comes the end of the CDR3, since the read stops 3 residues before it. The length of the CDR3 is 18 residues. Between the trimmed V and J ends, which lost 1 base and 6 bases, there was a span of 23 bases. Germline CDR1 is LNHDA and CDR2 is SQIVND (reference sequence).

A note on this clone: The CDR3 end falls 3 residues outside the read, so it is completed with the germline J gene. This sequence joins TRBV7-9 and TRBJ2-4, with TRBD1 matching over 8 bases. There are 15 residues in the CDR3. Germline loops: CDR1 SEHNR, CDR2 FQNEAQ (reference sequence). The sequenced part of the CDR3 DNA is TGTGCCAGCAGCGATGGACAGGGATCCTCCTATGGT. Translation gives CASSDGQGSSYG. The full CDR3 is CASSDGQGSSYGQYF.